Below, one T cell receptor beta chain is given with its context. Its specificity is not known. This CDR3 is 16 amino acids long. After removal of 4 bases from V and 0 bases from J, the junction contained 8 bases not matched to a gene. Germline CDR1 reads MNHEY; CDR2 reads SVGAGI. Profiled with immunoSEQ multiplex PCR; TCRdb holds only in-frame clones, not every one. The table shows some 39,000 clones, with 88% occurring only once. The sample belongs to a study of OX40 agonist ivuxolimab in advanced cancers. Looking at the study overall: Earlier treatment with anti-PD-1, anti-PD-L1 or anti-CTLA-4 was permitted, and 35% to 40% had received some.

The study, taken as a whole, reports: Researchers did not establish what antigens the expanded peripheral T cells target.

Samples were taken at baseline and on day 1 of cycles 4 and 7. This TCR was recovered from an adult with an advanced solid tumor such as melanoma, head and neck, liver or kidney cancer. This material consisted of CD4+ or CD8+ T cells sorted from blood, taken in a trial of the OX40 agonist ivuxolimab. The rearrangement joins TRBV6-5 to TRBJ2-7, with TRBD1 identical over 8 bases. The CDR3 DNA reads TGTGCCAGCAGTTTCCTATCGGGACAGGTCTCCTACGAGCAGTACTTC. Translation: CASSFLSGQVSYEQYF.